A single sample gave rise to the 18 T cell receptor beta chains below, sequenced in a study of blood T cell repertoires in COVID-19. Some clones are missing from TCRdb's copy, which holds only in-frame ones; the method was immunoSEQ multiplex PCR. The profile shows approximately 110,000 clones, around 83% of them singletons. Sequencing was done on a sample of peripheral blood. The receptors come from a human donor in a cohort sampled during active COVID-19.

This CDR3 is CASSPRLAGGGADTQYF. The DNA of the CDR3 is TGTGCCAGCAGCCCTCGACTAGCGGGGGGAGGGGCAGATACGCAGTATTTT. The V call is TRBV5-4, the J call TRBJ2-3; 13 bases are a match to TRBD2. J gave up 4 bases and V 4 bases, and 9 bases lay outside the gene matches. This CDR3 region has 17 residues. Germline V gene data show CDR1 as SGHNT and CDR2 as YYREEE (reference sequence).

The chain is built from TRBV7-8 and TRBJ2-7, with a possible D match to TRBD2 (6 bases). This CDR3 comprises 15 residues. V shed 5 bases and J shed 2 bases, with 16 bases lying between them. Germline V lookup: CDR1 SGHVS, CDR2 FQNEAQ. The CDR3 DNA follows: TGTGCCAGCAGCGGTCGTCGGCTAGCGACCTACGAGCAGTACTTC. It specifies CASSGRRLATYEQYF.

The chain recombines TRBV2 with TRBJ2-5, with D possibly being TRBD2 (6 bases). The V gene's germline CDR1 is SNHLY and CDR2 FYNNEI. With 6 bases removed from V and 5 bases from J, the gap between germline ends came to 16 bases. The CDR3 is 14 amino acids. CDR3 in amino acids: CASRGGTSAETQYF. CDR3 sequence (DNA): TGTGCCAGCAGAGGCGGGACGAGTGCGGAGACCCAGTACTTC.

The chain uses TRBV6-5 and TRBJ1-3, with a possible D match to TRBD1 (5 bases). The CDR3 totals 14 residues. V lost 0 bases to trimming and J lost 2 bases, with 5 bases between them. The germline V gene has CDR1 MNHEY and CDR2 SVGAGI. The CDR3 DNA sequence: TGTGCCAGCAGTTACTCAGGGGCTGGAAACACCATATATTTT. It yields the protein CASSYSGAGNTIYF.

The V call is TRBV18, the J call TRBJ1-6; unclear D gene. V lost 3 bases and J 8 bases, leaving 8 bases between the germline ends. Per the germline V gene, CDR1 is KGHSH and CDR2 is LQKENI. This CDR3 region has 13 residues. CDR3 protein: CASSPGLDSPLHF. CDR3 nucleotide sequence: TGTGCCAGCTCACCCGGACTGGATTCACCCCTCCACTTT.

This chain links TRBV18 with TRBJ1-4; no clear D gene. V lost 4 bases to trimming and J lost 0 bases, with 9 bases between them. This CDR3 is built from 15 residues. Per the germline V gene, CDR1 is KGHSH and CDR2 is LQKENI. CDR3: CASSRAGATNEKLFF. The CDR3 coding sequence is TGTGCCAGCTCACGGGCGGGTGCAACTAATGAAAAACTGTTTTTT.

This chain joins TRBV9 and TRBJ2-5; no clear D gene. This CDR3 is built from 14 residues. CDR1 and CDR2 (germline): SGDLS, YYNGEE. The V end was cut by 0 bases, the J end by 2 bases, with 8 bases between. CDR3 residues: CASSVEYGQETQYF. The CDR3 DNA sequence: TGTGCCAGCAGCGTAGAGTACGGTCAAGAGACCCAGTACTTC.

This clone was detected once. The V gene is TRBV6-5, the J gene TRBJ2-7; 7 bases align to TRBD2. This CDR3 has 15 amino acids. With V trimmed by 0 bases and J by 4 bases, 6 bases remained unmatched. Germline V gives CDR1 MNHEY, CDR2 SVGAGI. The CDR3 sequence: CASSYSPSGEYEQYF. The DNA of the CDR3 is TGTGCCAGCAGTTACTCCCCCAGCGGGGAGTACGAGCAGTACTTC.

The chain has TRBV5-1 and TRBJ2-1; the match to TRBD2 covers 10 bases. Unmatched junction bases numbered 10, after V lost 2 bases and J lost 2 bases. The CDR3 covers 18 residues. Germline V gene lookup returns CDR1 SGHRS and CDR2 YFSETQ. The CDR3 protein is CASSFALAGVITYNEQFF. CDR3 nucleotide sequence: TGCGCCAGCAGCTTCGCGCTAGCGGGAGTAATTACCTACAATGAGCAGTTCTTC.

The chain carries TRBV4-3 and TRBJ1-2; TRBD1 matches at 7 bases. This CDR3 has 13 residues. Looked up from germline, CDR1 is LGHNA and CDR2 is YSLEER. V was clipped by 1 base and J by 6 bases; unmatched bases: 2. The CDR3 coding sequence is TGCGCCAGCAGCCAAGGACAGGGAAATGGCTACACCTTC. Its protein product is CASSQGQGNGYTF.

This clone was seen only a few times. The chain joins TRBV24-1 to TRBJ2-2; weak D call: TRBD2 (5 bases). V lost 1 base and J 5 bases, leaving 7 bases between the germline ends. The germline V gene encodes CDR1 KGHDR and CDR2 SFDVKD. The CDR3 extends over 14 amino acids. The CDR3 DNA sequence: TGTGCCACCAGTGATTTAAGAGGGACCGGGGAGCTGTTTTTT. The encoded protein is CATSDLRGTGELFF.

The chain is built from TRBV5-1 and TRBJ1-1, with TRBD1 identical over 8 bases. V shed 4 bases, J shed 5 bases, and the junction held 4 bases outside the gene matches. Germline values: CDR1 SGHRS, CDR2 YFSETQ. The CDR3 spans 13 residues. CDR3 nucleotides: TGCGCCAGCAGCCCGAACAGGGGGACTGAAGCTTTCTTT. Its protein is CASSPNRGTEAFF.

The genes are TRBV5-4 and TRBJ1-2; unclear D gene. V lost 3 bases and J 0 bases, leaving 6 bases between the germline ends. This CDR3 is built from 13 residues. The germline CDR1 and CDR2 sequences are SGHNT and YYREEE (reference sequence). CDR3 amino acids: CASSSTANYGYTF. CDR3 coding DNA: TGTGCCAGCAGCTCAACAGCTAACTATGGCTACACCTTC.

DNA of the CDR3: TGCGCCAGCAGACCAAGACTAGGGGGCGAAGGAAACACCATATATTTT. Translation: CASRPRLGGEGNTIYF. The chain joins TRBV4-1 to TRBJ1-3, with TRBD1 matching 7 bases. The germline V gene encodes CDR1 MGHRA and CDR2 YSYEKL. V lost 6 bases, J lost 4 bases, and 12 bases stayed unmatched. The CDR3 loop spans 16 amino acids.

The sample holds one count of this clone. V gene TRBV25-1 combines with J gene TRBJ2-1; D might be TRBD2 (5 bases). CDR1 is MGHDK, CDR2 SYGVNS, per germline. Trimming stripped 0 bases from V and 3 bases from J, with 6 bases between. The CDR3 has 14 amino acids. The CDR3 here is CASSEYRDYNEQFF. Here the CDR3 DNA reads TGTGCCAGCAGTGAATACCGGGACTACAATGAGCAGTTCTTC.

The chain's CDR3 is CASSYSNPYEKLFF. The CDR3 bases are TGCGCCAGCAGCTACTCGAACCCTTATGAAAAACTGTTTTTT. The chain employs TRBV5-1 and TRBJ1-4; D call uncertain. V was trimmed by 3 bases and J by 6 bases, leaving 12 bases between them. Per the germline V gene, CDR1 is SGHRS and CDR2 is YFSETQ. This CDR3 is built from 14 residues.

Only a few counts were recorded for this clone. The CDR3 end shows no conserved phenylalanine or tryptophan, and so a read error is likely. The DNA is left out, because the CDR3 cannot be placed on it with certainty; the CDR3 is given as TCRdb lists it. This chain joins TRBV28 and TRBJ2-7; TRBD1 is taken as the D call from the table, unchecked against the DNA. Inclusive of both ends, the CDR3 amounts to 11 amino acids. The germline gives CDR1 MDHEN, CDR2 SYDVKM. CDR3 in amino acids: CASREISGAVR.

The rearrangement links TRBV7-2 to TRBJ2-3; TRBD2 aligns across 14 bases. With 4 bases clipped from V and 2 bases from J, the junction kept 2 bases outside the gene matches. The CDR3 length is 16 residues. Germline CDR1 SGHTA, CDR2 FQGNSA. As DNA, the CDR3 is TGTGCCAGCAGCTGGACTAGCGGGGGGACCACAGATACGCAGTATTTT. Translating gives CASSWTSGGTTDTQYF.